The clone carrying this TCR beta chain was counted at least ten times. Antigen: not known. A modified ARM-PCR protocol with three rounds of nested PCR amplified TCRbeta. MiXCR was run by TCRdb on the multiplex PCR reads, yielding one entry per CDR3 protein. The repertoire holds 60,000 or so distinct CDR3 sequences, with 61% as singletons. The data are from a study of tumor and adjacent non-tumor tissue in lung cancer. Overall study context: Around 4 million productive TCRbeta reads were obtained per sample on average.

General study points: Compared with tumor, normal lung showed significantly lower TCR diversity. Top 100 clones took a larger repertoire share in normal lung.

RNA was extracted from bulk tissue without any cell sorting. Distant lung tissue was collected more than 3 cm away from the tumor edge. V was clipped by 8 bases and J by 1 base; unmatched bases: 12. This CDR3 is built from 18 residues. Germline V lookup: CDR1 MNHNY, CDR2 SVGAGI (reference sequence). Sequencing used distant non-tumor lung tissue. The chain employs TRBV6-6 and TRBJ1-5, with 12 bases fitting TRBD1. The clonotype originates from a man between 70 and 80 years old with non-small cell lung cancer. CDR3 loop: CASYSGTGGAGSNQPQHF. The CDR3 nucleotides are TGTGCCAGCTACTCCGGGACAGGGGGCGCCGGGAGCAATCAGCCCCAGCATTTT.